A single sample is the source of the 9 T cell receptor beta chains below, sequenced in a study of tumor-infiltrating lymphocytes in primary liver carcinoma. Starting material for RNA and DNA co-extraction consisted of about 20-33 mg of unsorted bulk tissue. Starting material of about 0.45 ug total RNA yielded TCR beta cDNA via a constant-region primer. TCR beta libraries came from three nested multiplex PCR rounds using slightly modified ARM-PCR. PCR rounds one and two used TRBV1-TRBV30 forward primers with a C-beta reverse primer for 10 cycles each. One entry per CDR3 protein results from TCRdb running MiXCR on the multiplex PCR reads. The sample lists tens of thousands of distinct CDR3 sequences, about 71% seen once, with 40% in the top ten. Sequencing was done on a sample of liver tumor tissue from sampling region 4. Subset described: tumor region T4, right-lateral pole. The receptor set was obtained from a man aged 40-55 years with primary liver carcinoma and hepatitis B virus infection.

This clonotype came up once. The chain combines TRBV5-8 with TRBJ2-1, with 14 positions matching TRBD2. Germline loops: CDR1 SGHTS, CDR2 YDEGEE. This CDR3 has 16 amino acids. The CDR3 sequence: CAISLGLAGVKNEQFF. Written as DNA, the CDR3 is TGTGCAATCAGCTTGGGACTAGCGGGAGTGAAGAATGAGCAGTTCTTC.

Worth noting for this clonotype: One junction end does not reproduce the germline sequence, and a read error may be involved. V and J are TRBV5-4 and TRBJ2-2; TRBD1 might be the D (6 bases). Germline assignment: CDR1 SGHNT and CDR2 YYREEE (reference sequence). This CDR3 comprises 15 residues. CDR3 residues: CASSLQGWGTGELFF. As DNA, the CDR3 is TGCGCCAGCAGCTTACAGGGTTGGGGGACCGGGGAGCTGTTTTTT. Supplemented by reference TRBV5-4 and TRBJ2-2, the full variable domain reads ETGVTQSPTHLIKTRGQQVTLRCSSQSGHNTVSWYQQALGQGPQFIFQYYREEENGRGNFPPRFSGLQFPNYSSELNVNALELDDSALYLCASSLQGWGTGELFFGEGSRLTVL.

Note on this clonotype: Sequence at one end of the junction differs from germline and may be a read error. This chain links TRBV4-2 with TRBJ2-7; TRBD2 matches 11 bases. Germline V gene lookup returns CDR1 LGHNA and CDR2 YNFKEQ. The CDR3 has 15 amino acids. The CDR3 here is CASSHGTSGAGEHYF. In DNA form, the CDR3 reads TGTGCTAGCAGCCACGGGACTAGCGGAGCCGGCGAGCACTACTTC.

The DNA of the CDR3 is TGTGCCAGCAGCTCGCCATACCAAGAGACCCAGTACTTC. It specifies CASSSPYQETQYF. The chain uses TRBV11-1 and TRBJ2-5; D gene unclear. The CDR3 runs 13 residues. The ends were cut back, 4 bases at V and 0 bases at J, with 6 bases in the middle. Per the germline V gene, CDR1 is SGHAT and CDR2 is FQDESV (reference sequence).

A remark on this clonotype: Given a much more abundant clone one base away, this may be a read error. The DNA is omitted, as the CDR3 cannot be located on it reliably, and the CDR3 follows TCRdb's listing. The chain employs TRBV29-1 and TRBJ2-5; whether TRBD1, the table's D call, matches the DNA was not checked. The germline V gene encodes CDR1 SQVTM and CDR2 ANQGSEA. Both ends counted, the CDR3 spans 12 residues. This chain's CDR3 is CSVGGGTETLYF.

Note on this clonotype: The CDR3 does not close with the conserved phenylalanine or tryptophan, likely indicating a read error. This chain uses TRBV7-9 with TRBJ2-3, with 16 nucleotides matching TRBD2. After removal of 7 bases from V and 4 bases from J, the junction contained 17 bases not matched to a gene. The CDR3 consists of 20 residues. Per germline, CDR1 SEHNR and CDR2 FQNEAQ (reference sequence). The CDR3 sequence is CASNWPPGLAGGPASDTQYY. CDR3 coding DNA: TGTGCCAGCAACTGGCCCCCGGGACTAGCGGGAGGGCCGGCTTCAGATACGCAGTATTAT.

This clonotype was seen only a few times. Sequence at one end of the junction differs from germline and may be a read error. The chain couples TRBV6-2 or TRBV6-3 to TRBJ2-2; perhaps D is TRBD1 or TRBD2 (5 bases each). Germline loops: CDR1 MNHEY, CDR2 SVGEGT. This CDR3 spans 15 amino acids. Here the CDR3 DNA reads TGTGCCAGCAGTTACACCGGGGCCGCATACGGGGAGCCGTTTTTT. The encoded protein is CASSYTGAAYGEPFF.

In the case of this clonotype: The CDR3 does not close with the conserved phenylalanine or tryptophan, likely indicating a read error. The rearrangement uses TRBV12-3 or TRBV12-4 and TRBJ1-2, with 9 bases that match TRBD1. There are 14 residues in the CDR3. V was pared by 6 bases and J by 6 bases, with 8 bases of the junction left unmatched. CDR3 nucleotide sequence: TGTGCCAGCAGCCGGGGACAGGGCTTGCATGGCTACACCCTC. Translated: CASSRGQGLHGYTL.

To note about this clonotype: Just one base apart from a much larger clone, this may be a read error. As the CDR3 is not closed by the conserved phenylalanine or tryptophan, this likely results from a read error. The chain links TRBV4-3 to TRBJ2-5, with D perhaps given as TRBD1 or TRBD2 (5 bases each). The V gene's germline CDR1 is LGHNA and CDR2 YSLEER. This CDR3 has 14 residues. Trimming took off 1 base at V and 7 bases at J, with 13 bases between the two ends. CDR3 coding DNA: TGCGCCAGCAGCCAAGGGGACGCCAGATCGACCCAGTACTCC. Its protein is CASSQGDARSTQYS.